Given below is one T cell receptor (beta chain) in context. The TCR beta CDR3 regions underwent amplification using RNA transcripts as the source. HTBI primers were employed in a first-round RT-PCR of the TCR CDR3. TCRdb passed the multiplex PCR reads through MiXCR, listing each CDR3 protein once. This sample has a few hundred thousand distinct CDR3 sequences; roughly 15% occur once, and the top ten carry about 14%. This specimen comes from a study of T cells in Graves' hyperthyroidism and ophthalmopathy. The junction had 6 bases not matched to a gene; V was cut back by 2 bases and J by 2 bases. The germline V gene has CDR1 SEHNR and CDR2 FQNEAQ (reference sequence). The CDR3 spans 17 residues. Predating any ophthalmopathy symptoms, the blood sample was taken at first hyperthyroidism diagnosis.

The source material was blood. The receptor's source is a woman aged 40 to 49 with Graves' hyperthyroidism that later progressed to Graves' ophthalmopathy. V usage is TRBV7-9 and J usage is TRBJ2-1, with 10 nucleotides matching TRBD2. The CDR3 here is CASSLSQAGGAYNEQFF. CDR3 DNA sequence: TGTGCCAGCAGCTTATCCCAAGCGGGAGGGGCCTACAATGAGCAGTTCTTC.